The 8 T cell receptor beta chains reported below all come from one sample, sequenced in a study of blood T cell repertoires in COVID-19. Repertoires were generated with immunoSEQ multiplex PCR, while TCRdb's copy carries only in-frame clones and drops some. The sample has 260,000 or so clones, about four fifths seen once; the top ten hold 3.5% to 4%. The sequenced sample was PBMCs or T cells enriched from blood (not recorded which). All receptors come from a woman aged 40 to 50 who had been exposed to COVID-19.

In DNA, the CDR3 is TGCAGCGCCAAGACAGGGGTTGAAGCTTTCTTT. Translation gives CSAKTGVEAFF. The rearrangement uses TRBV29-1 and TRBJ1-1; TRBD1 agrees at 8 bases. The CDR3 runs to 11 residues. Trimming cost V 7 bases and J 7 bases; bases outside gene matches: 5. Germline loops: CDR1 SQVTM, CDR2 ANQGSEA.

The DNA for the CDR3 is TGCGCCAGCAGCCAAGATCCCAGGGGTTTTCAGCCCCAGCATTTT. Its protein product is CASSQDPRGFQPQHF. The chain is built from TRBV4-3 and TRBJ1-5, with D possibly being TRBD1 (6 bases). The CDR3 spans 15 residues. CDR1 LGHNA and CDR2 YSLEER come from the germline V gene. Trimming cost V 0 bases and J 6 bases, with 12 bases left between them.

The chain uses TRBV4-1 and TRBJ1-3; unclear D gene. V lost 6 bases and J 10 bases, leaving 10 bases between the germline ends. Germline lookup yields CDR1 MGHRA and CDR2 YSYEKL. The CDR3 length is 11 residues. The CDR3 region is CASSSGGTIYF. CDR3 coding DNA: TGCGCCAGCAGTTCCGGAGGGACCATATATTTT.

Only a few counts were recorded for this clone. The chain carries TRBV4-3 and TRBJ1-2; no definite D call. The V gene lost 2 bases and the J gene lost 4 bases, with 8 bases spanning the gap. Germline V gene data show CDR1 as LGHNA and CDR2 as YSLEER. This CDR3 spans 13 amino acids. The CDR3 DNA follows: TGCGCCAGCAGCCAAACCGGGTCCTATGGCTACACCTTC. It codes for CASSQTGSYGYTF.

The chain uses TRBV7-9 and TRBJ1-3; D is undetermined. The CDR3 runs 16 residues. V was clipped by 5 bases and J by 0 bases, with 14 bases between them. Looked up from germline, CDR1 is SEHNR and CDR2 is FQNEAQ (reference sequence). The CDR3 DNA reads as TGTGCCAGCAGCCGTTACCGCACCAGCTCTGGAAACACCATATATTTT. Translating it yields CASSRYRTSSGNTIYF.

CDR3 coding DNA: TGTGCCAGCAGCTTAGTTCCGGGACAGGGGGCGGACAATGAGCAGTTCTTC. The encoded protein is CASSLVPGQGADNEQFF. The chain has TRBV7-3 and TRBJ2-1; 12 bases fit TRBD1. J was trimmed by 5 bases and V by 2 bases; bases with no gene match: 7. Germline V lookup: CDR1 SGHTA, CDR2 FQGTGA. This CDR3 spans 17 amino acids.

This chain links TRBV7-2 with TRBJ1-6, with TRBD1 matching 7 bases. J lost 8 bases, V lost 5 bases, and 9 bases had no gene match. This CDR3 region has 15 residues. Germline assignment: CDR1 SGHTA and CDR2 FQGNSA. CDR3 sequence: CASSPQTGSHSPLHF. Here the CDR3 DNA reads TGTGCCAGCAGCCCCCAGACAGGGTCCCATTCACCCCTCCACTTT. The full variable domain, its missing parts supplied by reference TRBV7-2 and TRBJ1-6, is GAGVSQSPSNKVTEKGKDVELRCDPISGHTALYWYRQSLGQGLEFLIYFQGNSAPDKSGLPSDRFSAERTGGSVSTLTIQRTQQEDSAVYLCASSPQTGSHSPLHFGNGTRLTVT.

The chain is built from TRBV4-3 and TRBJ2-4, with a tentative D call TRBD1 (5 bases). Trimming took off 5 bases at V and 6 bases at J, with 17 bases between the two ends. The CDR3 is 15 residues long. CDR1 and CDR2 from the germline V gene are LGHNA and YSLEER. The CDR3 DNA reads TGCGCCAGCAGCTCAGCCGCCCGAAGGGGAAACATTCAGTACTTC. Its protein is CASSSAARRGNIQYF.